What follows are 10 T cell receptor beta chains derived from one specimen sequenced in a study of T cell changes during pregnancy in multiple sclerosis. The table came from immunoSEQ multiplex PCR; TCRdb's copy has only in-frame clones and leaves some out. This sample has some 23,000 clones, with roughly nine tenths found just once. The specimen comprised CD8+ T cells from peripheral blood mononuclear cells, sampled in the first trimester of pregnancy. These TCRs come from a female donor in good health, enrolled as a control in a pregnancy study.

The V call is TRBV9, the J call TRBJ2-3, with 9 bases identical to TRBD1. This CDR3 is 13 amino acids long. Trimming took 2 bases from V and 12 from J; bases not matched to a gene: 7. In germline, CDR1 is SGDLS, CDR2 YYNGEE. CDR3 bases: TGTGCCAGCAGCGTCACCGGGACAGGGTTTCAGTATTTT. As protein: CASSVTGTGFQYF. Variable domain in full (rest from reference TRBV9 and TRBJ2-3): DSGVTQTPKHLITATGQRVTLRCSPRSGDLSVYWYQQSLDQGLQFLIQYYNGEERAKGNILERFSAQQFPDLHSELNLSSLELGDSALYFCASSVTGTGFQYFGPGTRLTVL.

This chain joins TRBV9 and TRBJ2-7, with 7 bases aligning to TRBD1. V was pared by 4 bases and J by 3 bases, with 10 bases of the junction left unmatched. CDR1 and CDR2 from the germline V gene are SGDLS and YYNGEE. This CDR3 comprises 15 residues. The CDR3 coding sequence is TGTGCCAGCAGCCCAAGAGGGGGCAGGAGCTACGAGCAGTACTTC. Its translation is CASSPRGGRSYEQYF.

This sequence joins TRBV7-9 and TRBJ2-1; D perhaps matches TRBD2 (5 bases). The V end lost 5 bases, the J end lost 4 bases, and 12 bases lay between the germline ends. This CDR3 comprises 14 residues. The germline V gene encodes CDR1 SEHNR and CDR2 FQNEAQ (reference sequence). The CDR3, as DNA: TGTGCCAGCAGCCCTAAGGACTGGTACAATGAGCAGTTCTTC. Translating it yields CASSPKDWYNEQFF.

The CDR3 DNA sequence: TGCGCCAGCAGCCAAGGCCGGGACAGGGGAATTGAGACCCAGTACTTC. It encodes CASSQGRDRGIETQYF. The rearrangement uses TRBV4-3 and TRBJ2-5, with 10 positions matching TRBD1. CDR3 length equals 16 residues. J lost 5 bases, V lost 1 base, and 7 bases had no gene match. Germline CDR1 reads LGHNA; CDR2 reads YSLEER.

J is TRBJ2-1 and V is TRBV19, with 8 bases identical to TRBD2. Germline CDR1 and CDR2: LNHDA and SQIVND (reference sequence). There are 14 residues in the CDR3. CDR3 coding DNA: TGTGCTTCCATGTCGGGGGGGCATTACAATGAGCAGTTCTTC. It translates to CASMSGGHYNEQFF.

The chain employs TRBV6-6 and TRBJ1-2, with 8 nucleotides matching TRBD1. This CDR3 spans 13 amino acids. Trimming at V came to 7 bases and at J to 8 bases, leaving 9 bases not matched to a gene. The V gene's germline CDR1 is MNHNY and CDR2 SVGAGI (reference sequence). CDR3 in amino acids: CASIAGGAEGYTF. The CDR3, as DNA: TGTGCCAGCATCGCAGGGGGCGCCGAGGGCTACACCTTC.

This clone was seen only once. The chain joins TRBV11-3 to TRBJ2-7, with 7 bases that match TRBD2. The CDR3 length is 14 residues. Germline V gene lookup returns CDR1 SGHNT and CDR2 YENEEA. With V trimmed by 1 base and J by 6 bases, 6 bases remained unmatched. The CDR3 nucleotides read TGTGCCAGCAGCTTAGGGAGCGGGGTTGGCGAGCAGTACTTC. It codes for CASSLGSGVGEQYF. The whole variable domain, remainder taken from reference TRBV11-3 and TRBJ2-7, is EAGVVQSPRYKIIEKKQPVAFWCNPISGHNTLYWYLQNLGQGPELLIRYENEEAVDDSQLPKDRFSAERLKGVDSTLKIQPAELGDSAVYLCASSLGSGVGEQYFGPGTRLTVT.

The CDR3 loop reads CASSQARSYEQYF. CDR3 in DNA: TGTGCCAGCAGCCAAGCCCGATCCTACGAGCAGTACTTC. J is TRBJ2-5 and V is TRBV4-2; D gene ambiguous. The J call could be wrong; TRBJ2-7 is a better fit for the DNA end. The CDR3 is made up of 13 amino acids. CDR1 is LGHNA, CDR2 YNFKEQ, per germline.

The chain has TRBV29-1 and TRBJ1-1; TRBD1 might be the D (5 bases). The CDR3 runs 12 residues. The germline V gene encodes CDR1 SQVTM and CDR2 ANQGSEA. The V end lost 6 bases, the J end lost 2 bases, and 10 bases lay between the germline ends. The DNA of the CDR3 is TGCAGCGTCGACAGCTCTAACACTGAAGCTTTCTTT. Translated, it gives CSVDSSNTEAFF.

This rearrangement joins TRBV18 to TRBJ2-7; TRBD2 is a possible D gene (5 bases). Germline V lookup: CDR1 KGHSH, CDR2 LQKENI. Trimming took off 0 bases at V and 6 bases at J, with 9 bases between the two ends. This CDR3 has 13 residues. DNA of the CDR3: TGTGCCAGCTCACCACCGGGAGAGGGCGAGCAGTACTTC. Its protein is CASSPPGEGEQYF.